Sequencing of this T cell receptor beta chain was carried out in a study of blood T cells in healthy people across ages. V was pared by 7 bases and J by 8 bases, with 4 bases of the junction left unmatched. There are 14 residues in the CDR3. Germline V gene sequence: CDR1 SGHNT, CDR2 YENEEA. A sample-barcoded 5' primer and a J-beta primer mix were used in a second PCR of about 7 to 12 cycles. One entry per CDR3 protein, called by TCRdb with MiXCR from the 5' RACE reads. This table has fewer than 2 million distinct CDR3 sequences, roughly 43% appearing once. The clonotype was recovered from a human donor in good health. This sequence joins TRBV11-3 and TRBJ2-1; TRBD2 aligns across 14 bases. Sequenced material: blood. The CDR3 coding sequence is TGTGCCAGCACCCGGACTAGCGGGGGGCATGAGCAGTTCTTC. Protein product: CASTRTSGGHEQFF.